These 30 T cell receptor beta chains were sequenced from one sample in a study of cytomegalovirus exposure and HLA in healthy donors. The PCR made use of 60 Vbeta and 13 Jbeta primers. Some clones are missing from TCRdb's copy, which holds only in-frame ones; the method was immunoSEQ multiplex PCR. The listing contains some 120,000 clones. The sample taken for sequencing was PBMCs. All receptors derive from a woman aged 55-70 years in good health and CMV-seronegative.

The chain joins TRBV2 to TRBJ2-2; a weak D match, TRBD2 (5 bases). Deletions cut 7 bases from V and 5 bases from J, with 20 bases between. CDR3 length equals 16 residues. Germline V gene lookup returns CDR1 SNHLY and CDR2 FYNNEI. Here the CDR3 reads CASTSEGATGTGELFF. The CDR3 nucleotides are TGTGCCAGCACGAGTGAGGGCGCGACGGGGACCGGGGAGCTGTTTTTT.

This chain's CDR3 is CSVTTGGVLKNTEAFF. The CDR3 DNA reads TGCAGCGTCACGACAGGGGGCGTTCTCAAAAACACTGAAGCTTTCTTT. This sequence joins TRBV29-1 and TRBJ1-1; TRBD1 aligns across 10 bases. The CDR3 has 16 residues. Germline loops: CDR1 SQVTM, CDR2 ANQGSEA. Trimming at V came to 6 bases and at J to 2 bases, leaving 12 bases not matched to a gene.

CDR3 in amino acids: CASSDGTGVVTQYF. CDR3 coding DNA: TGTGCCAGCAGTGATGGGACAGGGGTTGTTACGCAGTATTTT. The chain uses TRBV2 and TRBJ2-3; TRBD1 agrees at 10 bases. The CDR3 contains 14 residues. The J segment lost 8 bases and the V segment lost 3 bases, leaving 5 bases of the junction unmatched. The V gene's germline CDR1 is SNHLY and CDR2 FYNNEI. Drawing the rest from reference TRBV2 and TRBJ2-3, the complete variable domain is EPEVTQTPSHQVTQMGQEVILRCVPISNHLYFYWYRQILGQKVEFLVSFYNNEISEKSEIFDDQFSVERPDGSNFTLKIRSTKLEDSAMYFCASSDGTGVVTQYFGPGTRLTVL.

The chain employs TRBV11-2 and TRBJ2-7, with TRBD2 matching 10 bases. The CDR3 has 17 residues. Germline loops: CDR1 SGHAT, CDR2 FQNNGV. The V segment lost 2 bases and the J segment 5 bases; nucleotides outside the gene matches: 12. CDR3 sequence (DNA): TGTGCCAGCAGCTTAACCATTAAGCGGGGGGGAGTGCACGAGCAGTACTTC. Translating it yields CASSLTIKRGGVHEQYF.

The rearrangement links TRBV5-1 to TRBJ1-6; TRBD1 matches at 10 bases. Germline trimming cut 4 bases from V and 7 bases from J; bases unmatched to any gene: 5. The germline V gene has CDR1 SGHRS and CDR2 YFSETQ. CDR3 length: 15 amino acids. CDR3 protein: CASSLGTGENSPLHF. CDR3 DNA sequence: TGCGCCAGCAGCCTAGGGACAGGGGAGAATTCACCCCTCCACTTT.

The chain links TRBV7-6 to TRBJ2-7, with D possibly TRBD1 on 6 matching bases. Between the trimmed V and J ends, which lost 5 bases and 2 bases, there was a span of 19 bases. This CDR3 is 16 amino acids long. Germline CDR1 is SGHVS and CDR2 is FNYEAQ. CDR3 loop: CASSPRSGTTTYEQYF. Here the CDR3 DNA reads TGTGCCAGCAGCCCACGCTCGGGGACAACCACCTACGAGCAGTACTTC.

With regard to this clone: Other DNA variants within this sample encode the same CDR3. The chain combines TRBV7-9 with TRBJ2-7; weak D call: TRBD1 (6 bases). In germline, CDR1 is SEHNR, CDR2 FQNEAQ (reference sequence). V was clipped by 1 base and J by 5 bases, with 21 bases between them. The CDR3 spans 17 residues. The CDR3 nucleotides read TGTGCCAGCAGCTTAGGCGTGGACAGCATCTCAGGCAACGAGCAGTACTTC. It encodes CASSLGVDSISGNEQYF.

The chain is built from TRBV7-9 and TRBJ1-2; no firm D call. The ends were cut back, 4 bases at V and 8 bases at J, with 11 bases in the middle. The CDR3 contains 12 residues. The germline gives CDR1 SEHNR, CDR2 FQNEAQ (reference sequence). Written as DNA, the CDR3 is TGTGCCAGCAGCTCGGAGGATCTAGGCTACACCTTC. Translating gives CASSSEDLGYTF.

This chain links TRBV2 with TRBJ2-2; D possibly corresponds to TRBD2 (5 bases). This CDR3 region has 16 residues. Trimming stripped 1 base from V and 8 bases from J, with 17 bases between. The germline CDR1 and CDR2 sequences are SNHLY and FYNNEI. The CDR3 region has the DNA TGTGCCAGCAGTGAAGTGGGAGTCCAACTCGGGGGGGAGCTGTTTTTT. This gives the protein CASSEVGVQLGGELFF.

This chain connects TRBV7-3 to TRBJ1-1, with D possibly TRBD1 on 5 matching bases. The CDR3 sequence is 16 residues long. V was pared by 5 bases and J by 1 base, with 17 bases between. Germline V CDR1 and CDR2: SGHTA, FQGTGA. CDR3 loop: CASSANPWGGNTEAFF. The CDR3 DNA reads as TGTGCCAGCAGCGCCAACCCTTGGGGCGGGAACACTGAAGCTTTCTTT.

This sequence joins TRBV5-5 and TRBJ2-2, with D tentatively TRBD2 (5 bases). V was clipped by 4 bases and J by 9 bases, with 25 bases between them. CDR3 length: 17 residues. Germline lookup yields CDR1 SGHKS and CDR2 YYEKEE (reference sequence). CDR3 region: CASSADLAWTGQRELFF. Here the CDR3 DNA reads TGTGCCAGCAGCGCGGACTTGGCATGGACTGGCCAGAGGGAGCTGTTTTTT. Full variable domain (rest looked up from reference TRBV5-5 and TRBJ2-2): DAGVTQSPTHLIKTRGQQVTLRCSPISGHKSVSWYQQVLGQGPQFIFQYYEKEERGRGNFPDRFSARQFPNYSSELNVNALLLGDSALYLCASSADLAWTGQRELFFGEGSRLTVL.

This CDR3 is CASGLDIAGMVTGELFF. DNA of the CDR3: TGTGCTAGTGGCCTAGATATTGCAGGGATGGTGACCGGGGAGCTGTTTTTT. The chain joins TRBV12-5 to TRBJ2-2; a possible D gene is TRBD1 (5 bases). CDR3 size: 17 residues. The V gene lost 6 bases and the J gene lost 5 bases, with 22 bases spanning the gap. Germline CDR1 LGHNT, CDR2 FRNRAP.

The chain uses TRBV2 and TRBJ1-1, with 7 positions matching TRBD1. The trim removed 7 bases at V and 0 bases at J, leaving 5 bases unmatched. The length of the CDR3 is 14 residues. The germline V gene has CDR1 SNHLY and CDR2 FYNNEI. CDR3 residues: CASTRDSLNTEAFF. The CDR3 DNA is TGTGCCAGCACCCGGGACAGCTTGAACACTGAAGCTTTCTTT.

V usage is TRBV28 and J usage is TRBJ1-4; maybe TRBD1 (6 bases). This CDR3 contains 15 residues. V lost 3 bases and J lost 5, with 13 bases in between. Looked up from germline, CDR1 is MDHEN and CDR2 is SYDVKM. CDR3 residues: CASSLGTGRNEKLFF. The CDR3 nucleotides are TGTGCCAGCAGTTTGGGCACAGGGAGAAATGAAAAACTGTTTTTT.

J is TRBJ2-5 and V is TRBV9; maybe TRBD2 (5 bases). Germline lookup yields CDR1 SGDLS and CDR2 YYNGEE. V lost 0 bases, J lost 5 bases, and 8 bases lay in between. CDR3 length: 13 amino acids. The CDR3 bases are TGTGCCAGCAGCGTAGAAGTAGCGGAGACCCAGTACTTC. Amino acids: CASSVEVAETQYF.

V gene TRBV30 combines with J gene TRBJ2-7, with 7 bases identical to TRBD1. The junction had 12 bases not matched to a gene; V was cut back by 7 bases and J by 3 bases. The CDR3 consists of 14 residues. The V gene's germline CDR1 is GTSNPN and CDR2 SVGIG (reference sequence). Here the CDR3 DNA reads TGTGCCTTCCGATACAGGGGAGAAATCTACGAGCAGTACTTC. Protein: CAFRYRGEIYEQYF.

V gene TRBV2 combines with J gene TRBJ2-1; possible D gene TRBD1, 6 bases. Trimming pared 6 bases from V and 1 base from J, leaving 10 bases between. CDR3 length equals 14 residues. Germline values: CDR1 SNHLY, CDR2 FYNNEI. CDR3 loop: CASSIGQSYNEQFF. Written as DNA, the CDR3 is TGTGCCAGCAGCATTGGACAGTCCTACAATGAGCAGTTCTTC.

This chain joins TRBV6-1 and TRBJ1-1, with D perhaps TRBD1 (5 bases). Germline-derived CDR1 and CDR2 are MNHNS and SASEGT. Trimming took 5 bases from V and 0 from J, leaving 10 bases between them. There are 14 residues in the CDR3. The CDR3 reads CASSPGMMNTEAFF. CDR3 coding DNA: TGTGCCAGCAGTCCAGGGATGATGAACACTGAAGCTTTCTTT.

The chain links TRBV6-5 to TRBJ1-1; unclear D gene. Germline loops: CDR1 MNHEY, CDR2 SVGAGI. The CDR3 has 15 residues. V was trimmed by 1 base and J by 4 bases, leaving 13 bases between them. CDR3 protein: CASSYLETGGTEAFF. CDR3 nucleotides: TGTGCCAGCAGTTACTTAGAAACGGGAGGCACTGAAGCTTTCTTT.

The chain joins TRBV5-1 to TRBJ2-1; 10 bases agree with TRBD2. This CDR3 comprises 15 residues. The germline V gene encodes CDR1 SGHRS and CDR2 YFSETQ. J was trimmed by 5 bases and V by 5 bases; bases with no gene match: 7. The CDR3 nucleotides are TGCGCCAGCAGTCAGACCACTAGCGGGAACAATGAGCAGTTCTTC. This sequence encodes CASSQTTSGNNEQFF.

The rearrangement links TRBV18 to TRBJ2-7, with 12 bases fitting TRBD2. Germline values: CDR1 KGHSH, CDR2 LQKENI. The CDR3 runs 18 residues. J gave up 0 bases and V 2 bases, and 8 bases lay outside the gene matches. The chain's CDR3 is CASSPALAGGRSSYEQYF. CDR3 in DNA: TGTGCCAGCTCACCAGCACTAGCGGGGGGTAGGAGCTCCTACGAGCAGTACTTC. Filled out from reference TRBV18 and TRBJ2-7, the complete variable domain reads NAGVMQNPRHLVRRRGQEARLRCSPMKGHSHVYWYRQLPEEGLKFMVYLQKENIIDESGMPKERFSAEFPKEGPSILRIQQVVRGDSAAYFCASSPALAGGRSSYEQYFGPGTRLTVT.

The J gene is TRBJ1-5, the V gene TRBV7-9, with D unclear. V was pared by 5 bases and J by 6 bases, with 11 bases between. Germline V gene sequence: CDR1 SEHNR, CDR2 FQNEAQ (reference sequence). The length of the CDR3 is 13 residues. CDR3 amino acids: CASSPISGQPQHF. The DNA for the CDR3 is TGTGCCAGCAGCCCAATTTCAGGTCAGCCCCAGCATTTT.

The chain combines TRBV5-6 with TRBJ2-2, with unresolved D. V lost 5 bases, J lost 2 bases, and 10 bases lay in between. The CDR3 spans 14 residues. CDR1 and CDR2 (germline): SGHDT, YYEEEE. The CDR3 spells CASSDLANTGELFF. For the CDR3, the DNA is TGTGCCAGCAGTGACTTAGCTAACACCGGGGAGCTGTTTTTT.

This chain links TRBV27 with TRBJ2-2; tentatively, D is TRBD1 (6 bases). Looked up from germline, CDR1 is MNHEY and CDR2 is SMNVEV (reference sequence). The CDR3 spans 14 residues. Deletions cut 4 bases from V and 7 bases from J, with 13 bases between. CDR3 nucleotides: TGTGCCAGCAGTTGGACAGTAACGGGCGGGGAGCTGTTTTTT. Translating gives CASSWTVTGGELFF.

The J gene is TRBJ2-7, the V gene TRBV6-5; 8 bases line up with TRBD1. The CDR3 extends over 14 amino acids. With V trimmed by 8 bases and J by 3 bases, 9 bases remained unmatched. Per the germline V gene, CDR1 is MNHEY and CDR2 is SVGAGI. The CDR3 sequence: CASARQGTDYEQYF. CDR3 nucleotides: TGTGCCAGCGCCAGACAGGGGACGGACTACGAGCAGTACTTC.

The chain has TRBV19 and TRBJ2-1, with 8 bases that match TRBD1. The CDR3 is 17 amino acids. V trimming: 6 bases; J trimming: 10 bases; junction bases outside the gene matches: 20. CDR1 is LNHDA, CDR2 SQIVND, per germline (reference sequence). The CDR3 protein is CASRRTGIMGNEGEQFF. CDR3 DNA sequence: TGTGCCAGTAGAAGGACAGGGATAATGGGCAATGAGGGGGAGCAGTTCTTC. The complete variable domain, with remaining parts taken from reference TRBV19 and TRBJ2-1, reads DGGITQSPKYLFRKEGQNVTLSCEQNLNHDAMYWYRQDPGQGLRLIYYSQIVNDFQKGDIAEGYSVSREKKESFPLTVTSAQKNPTAFYLCASRRTGIMGNEGEQFFGPGTRLTVL.

DNA of the CDR3: TGTGCCAGCAGCCCCTGGGGAGATGAAGCTTTCTTT. As protein: CASSPWGDEAFF. The chain uses TRBV6-5 and TRBJ1-1; D is uncertain. The germline V and J ends were trimmed by 6 bases and 7 bases, with 12 bases remaining between them. The CDR3 sequence is 12 residues long. Germline V CDR1 and CDR2: MNHEY, SVGAGI.

This chain joins TRBV2 and TRBJ2-7; no clear D. V dropped 2 bases and J dropped 3 bases, with 17 bases sitting between them. The CDR3 runs 16 residues. Germline assignment: CDR1 SNHLY and CDR2 FYNNEI. The CDR3 nucleotides are TGTGCCAGCAGTGAAAGCCAGCCCCGAGGTAGCTACGAGCAGTACTTC. Its protein is CASSESQPRGSYEQYF.

This chain joins TRBV5-5 and TRBJ1-1, with TRBD1 matching over 10 bases. The germline gives CDR1 SGHKS, CDR2 YYEKEE (reference sequence). The CDR3 sequence is 16 residues long. V lost 0 bases to trimming and J lost 5 bases; unmatched junction nucleotides: 7. The CDR3 region has the DNA TGTGCCAGCAGCTTGGGGACAGGGGGGGGTTTGACTGAAGCTTTCTTT. Translation gives CASSLGTGGGLTEAFF.

The chain employs TRBV7-3 and TRBJ1-1; D gene uncertain. There are 15 residues in the CDR3. Trimming stripped 1 base from V and 2 bases from J, with 11 bases between. CDR1 SGHTA and CDR2 FQGTGA come from the germline V gene. The CDR3 loop reads CASSLRWRNNTEAFF. The CDR3 nucleotides are TGTGCCAGCAGCTTAAGATGGAGGAACAACACTGAAGCTTTCTTT.